Following are 21 T cell receptor beta chains from one sample sequenced in a study of cytomegalovirus exposure and HLA in healthy donors. PCR used 60 Vbeta primers and 13 Jbeta primers. Clones were read by immunoSEQ multiplex PCR, and TCRdb kept only the in-frame ones, dropping some. The table has some 130,000 clones, around three quarters seen once. The sample was PBMCs. The receptors come from a male donor in good health and CMV-seronegative.

This chain connects TRBV29-1 to TRBJ1-2; D might be TRBD1 (6 bases). The V and J ends lost 7 bases and 8 bases respectively, with 14 bases between them. Germline V CDR1 and CDR2: SQVTM, ANQGSEA. The CDR3 spans 11 residues. CDR3 DNA: TGCAGCGGGCGTACAGGGAACGGCTACACCTTC. Translation gives CSGRTGNGYTF.

The V gene is TRBV30, the J gene TRBJ1-2; the D is unclear. Trimming stripped 4 bases from V and 2 bases from J, with 11 bases between. The CDR3 loop spans 13 amino acids. In germline, CDR1 is GTSNPN, CDR2 SVGIG (reference sequence). CDR3 coding DNA: TGTGCCTGGAAGGAGGGATCCAACTATGGCTACACCTTC. Residues: CAWKEGSNYGYTF.

This chain joins TRBV6-5 and TRBJ2-1, with 10 bases fitting TRBD1. This CDR3 is 15 amino acids long. J lost 3 bases, V lost 6 bases, and 5 bases had no gene match. Per the germline V gene, CDR1 is MNHEY and CDR2 is SVGAGI. The CDR3: CASRRTGGDYNEQFF. CDR3 in DNA: TGTGCCAGCAGAAGGACAGGGGGGGACTACAATGAGCAGTTCTTC.

This rearrangement joins TRBV7-9 to TRBJ1-1; D is uncertain. From germline, CDR1 is SEHNR and CDR2 FQNEAQ (reference sequence). V gave up 4 bases and J gave up 3 bases, with 15 bases separating them. There are 15 residues in the CDR3. CDR3 DNA sequence: TGTGCCAGCAGCTCCCGACCGCCCCGGGACACTGAAGCTTTCTTT. The encoded protein is CASSSRPPRDTEAFF.

In its sample, this clone was seen a few times. This specimen includes other DNA sequences encoding the same CDR3. The rearrangement links TRBV9 to TRBJ1-1; maybe TRBD1 (6 bases). Germline V CDR1 and CDR2: SGDLS, YYNGEE. This CDR3 contains 14 residues. V lost 0 bases and J 1 base, leaving 7 bases between the germline ends. CDR3 nucleotide sequence: TGTGCCAGCAGCGTAGGGGGGCAGAACACTGAAGCTTTCTTT. It encodes CASSVGGQNTEAFF.

The chain uses TRBV5-1 and TRBJ1-3, with 9 bases fitting TRBD1. With 3 bases clipped from V and 3 bases from J, the junction kept 4 bases outside the gene matches. The CDR3 runs to 15 residues. Germline values: CDR1 SGHRS, CDR2 YFSETQ. In nucleotides, the CDR3 is TGCGCCAGCAGCTCGGGACAGGGTTATGGAAACACCATATATTTT. Amino acids: CASSSGQGYGNTIYF.

A note on this clone: Germline and junction disagree at one end, which may indicate a read error. The chain employs TRBV7-9 and TRBJ2-7, with a possible D match to TRBD1 (5 bases). Germline CDR1 reads SEHNR; CDR2 reads FQNEAQ (reference sequence). The CDR3 sequence is 16 residues long. The CDR3 is CASSSTLRVFSHEQYF. The CDR3 bases are TGTGCCAGCAGCTCAACCCTCAGGGTGTTCTCCCACGAGCAGTACTTC.

The CDR3 region is CASSQETGHTGELFF. The CDR3 region has the DNA TGTGCCAGCAGCCAGGAGACAGGGCACACCGGGGAGCTGTTTTTT. The chain combines TRBV14 with TRBJ2-2; 7 nucleotides match TRBD1. Germline values: CDR1 SGHDN, CDR2 FVKESK. CDR3 size: 15 residues. V trimming: 3 bases; J trimming: 3 bases; junction bases outside the gene matches: 4.

This chain uses TRBV19 with TRBJ1-6; possibly TRBD1 for D (5 bases). Deletions cut 6 bases from V and 10 bases from J, with 13 bases between. The CDR3 has 13 amino acids. The germline gives CDR1 LNHDA, CDR2 SQIVND (reference sequence). The CDR3 nucleotides read TGTGCCAGTAGCGCCTGGGGGGACTCACCCCTCCACTTT. This gives the protein CASSAWGDSPLHF.

The V gene is TRBV30, the J gene TRBJ1-6, with D maybe TRBD1 (5 bases). The V gene's germline CDR1 is GTSNPN and CDR2 SVGIG (reference sequence). The CDR3 is 13 residues long. V lost 4 bases to trimming and J lost 6 bases, with 10 bases between them. This CDR3 reads CAWMGLGNSPLHF. CDR3 DNA sequence: TGTGCCTGGATGGGGCTGGGTAATTCACCCCTCCACTTT.

The chain carries TRBV4-3 and TRBJ1-2; D call uncertain. CDR3 length: 16 amino acids. Germline lookup yields CDR1 LGHNA and CDR2 YSLEER. Trimming stripped 0 bases from V and 5 bases from J, with 16 bases between. The CDR3 region is CASSQDLGREAYGYTF. The CDR3 nucleotides read TGCGCCAGCAGCCAAGATTTGGGGAGGGAAGCATATGGCTACACCTTC.

The gene calls are TRBV27 and TRBJ2-7; D not certain. This CDR3 has 17 residues. The germline V gene has CDR1 MNHEY and CDR2 SMNVEV (reference sequence). V lost 0 bases and J lost 3, with 18 bases in between. The DNA of the CDR3 is TGTGCCAGCAGTTTATCGCGCCGGGTGCGCCAAAACTACGAGCAGTACTTC. Translation: CASSLSRRVRQNYEQYF.

The V and J genes are TRBV7-9 and TRBJ2-5; D remains unclear. The J call may not be correct, given that the DNA end is closer to TRBJ2-7. This CDR3 comprises 12 residues. Germline CDR1 is SEHNR and CDR2 is FQNEAQ (reference sequence). CDR3 protein: CASSLLRYEQYF. CDR3 in DNA: TGTGCCAGCAGCCTTCTCCGCTACGAGCAGTACTTC.

This clone occurred once. V gene TRBV7-9 combines with J gene TRBJ2-1, with 9 bases identical to TRBD1. Looked up from germline, CDR1 is SEHNR and CDR2 is FQNEAQ (reference sequence). There are 15 residues in the CDR3. Trimming cost V 5 bases and J 9 bases; bases outside gene matches: 11. The CDR3 nucleotides read TGTGCCAGCAGCGGGACAGGGCGAGTTCGGAGTGAGCAGTTCTTC. It is translated as CASSGTGRVRSEQFF.

This sequence joins TRBV10-3 and TRBJ2-1, with D tentatively TRBD1 (6 bases). Germline V gene data show CDR1 as ENHRY and CDR2 as SYGVKD. This CDR3 is built from 11 residues. The V end lost 11 bases, the J end lost 15 bases, and 20 bases lay between the germline ends. This CDR3 reads CAFKDRLSGFF. Written as DNA, the CDR3 is TGTGCCTTCAAAGACAGGCTATCCGGGTTCTTC.

Of note for this clone: The same CDR3 arises from other DNA sequences in this sample as well. This chain uses TRBV20-1 with TRBJ2-7, with D uncertain. Trimming took 5 bases from V and 2 from J, leaving 7 bases between them. The V gene's germline CDR1 is DFQATT and CDR2 SNEGSKA (reference sequence). The CDR3 contains 11 residues. In DNA form, the CDR3 reads TGCAGTGCTGGCCTCACCTACGAGCAGTACTTC. This gives the protein CSAGLTYEQYF.

This clone was recorded a few times. This chain joins TRBV10-3 and TRBJ1-4; D not resolved. V lost 7 bases to trimming and J lost 0 bases, with 6 bases between them. The CDR3 runs to 13 residues. Germline CDR1 ENHRY, CDR2 SYGVKD. CDR3 residues: CAIKAATNEKLFF. The CDR3 DNA sequence: TGTGCCATCAAGGCGGCAACTAATGAAAAACTGTTTTTT.

This clone occurred a few times. The rearrangement links TRBV9 to TRBJ2-1; 9 bases align to TRBD2. Germline V CDR1 and CDR2: SGDLS, YYNGEE. The CDR3 totals 15 residues. Trimming cost V 8 bases and J 5 bases; bases outside gene matches: 11. The CDR3 sequence: CASSRVASGNNEQFF. CDR3 in DNA: TGTGCCAGTTCTCGAGTGGCTAGCGGGAACAATGAGCAGTTCTTC.

This clone is a singleton in its sample. The chain has TRBV7-9 and TRBJ2-5; the match to TRBD1 covers 7 bases. Germline CDR1 SEHNR, CDR2 FQNEAQ (reference sequence). The CDR3 spans 17 residues. J lost 5 bases, V lost 1 base, and 13 bases had no gene match. The CDR3 nucleotides read TGTGCCAGCAGCTTAGGAGGGGGCATACATCGGATGGAGACCCAGTACTTC. Translated: CASSLGGGIHRMETQYF.

The genes are TRBV6-6 and TRBJ1-1; 8 nucleotides line up with TRBD1. The CDR3 covers 15 residues. The V segment lost 5 bases and the J segment 4 bases; nucleotides outside the gene matches: 9. From germline, CDR1 is MNHNY and CDR2 SVGAGI (reference sequence). CDR3 protein: CASSKPGGVVTEAFF. CDR3 sequence (DNA): TGTGCCAGCAGTAAACCAGGGGGCGTAGTCACTGAAGCTTTCTTT.

The rearrangement joins TRBV15 to TRBJ2-2; 10 nucleotides align to TRBD2. CDR3 length equals 17 residues. Germline CDR1 reads LNHNV; CDR2 reads YYDKDF (reference sequence). V dropped 1 base and J dropped 6; count of bases not matched to a gene: 8. CDR3 DNA sequence: TGTGCCACCAGCAGAGGGGAGTTAGCGGGAGGACCCGGGGAGCTGTTTTTT. Translated: CATSRGELAGGPGELFF. Full variable domain (missing parts from reference TRBV15 and TRBJ2-2): DAMVIQNPRYQVTQFGKPVTLSCSQTLNHNVMYWYQQKSSQAPKLLFHYYDKDFNNEADTPDNFQSRRPNTSFCFLDIRSPGLGDTAMYLCATSRGELAGGPGELFFGEGSRLTVL.